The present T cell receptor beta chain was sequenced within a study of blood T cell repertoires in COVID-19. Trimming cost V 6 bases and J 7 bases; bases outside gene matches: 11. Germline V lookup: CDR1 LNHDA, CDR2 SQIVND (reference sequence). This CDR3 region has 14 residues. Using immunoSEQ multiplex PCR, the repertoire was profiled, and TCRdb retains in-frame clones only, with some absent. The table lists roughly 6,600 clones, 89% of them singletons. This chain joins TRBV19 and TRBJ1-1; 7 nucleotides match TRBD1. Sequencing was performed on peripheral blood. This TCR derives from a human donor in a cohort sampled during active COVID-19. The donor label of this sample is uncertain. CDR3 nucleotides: TGTGCCAGTAGGGAACAGGGGACCCTCTTTGAAGCTTTCTTT. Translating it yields CASREQGTLFEAFF.